This T cell receptor beta chain was retrieved from a study of blood T cell repertoires in COVID-19. About the study: PBMCs, B-cell-depleted T cells, or T cells were the source of the cDNA or gDNA that made up the material.

Original methodology: For nucleated cells, counts were estimated from reference gene primer amplification. Some clones are missing from TCRdb's copy, which holds only in-frame ones; the method was immunoSEQ multiplex PCR. V, J and clone size reflect that table, while D and trimming were determined from the DNA. The sample consists of about 120,000 clones, around 89% of them appearing once. The origin of this receptor is a woman in her sixties with COVID-19, enrolled during active disease. Sequencing used peripheral blood.

Written as DNA, the CDR3 is TGTGCCAGCAGTTCATCCTCGGCAGCGGGTTACGAGCAGTACTTC. Amino acids: CASSSSSAAGYEQYF. This chain connects TRBV6-2 or TRBV6-3 to TRBJ2-7, with D possibly matching TRBD2 (6 bases). CDR1 is MNHEY and CDR2 is SVGEGT in the germline V gene. Deletions cut 4 bases from V and 4 bases from J, with 17 bases between. CDR3 length equals 15 residues.